Detailed here is one TCR beta chain. Its specificity is unknown. These data are taken from a study of shared clonotypes between healthy human individuals. With 2 bases removed from V and 12 bases from J, the gap between germline ends came to 14 bases. The germline V gene has CDR1 SQVTM and CDR2 ANQGSEA. The CDR3 has 12 residues. The table came from immunoSEQ multiplex PCR; TCRdb's copy has only in-frame clones and leaves some out. This table holds about 1.5 million clones, 95% to 99% found once. General observations from the study: What limited the represented genetic and exposure-history diversity was the small number of donors. Generation probabilities of non-shared clonotypes were lower (relative to those shared by all four donors).

CD4+ cells were split into CD45RA+ naive and CD45RA-negative memory subsets. This chain connects TRBV29-1 to TRBJ2-1, with TRBD2 as a possible D gene (6 bases). Sequencing was done on a sample of naive CD4+ T cells sorted from blood. Subset noted: CD45RA+ positively selected. This TCR derives from a man under 40 in good health. Here the CDR3 DNA reads TGCAGCGTTGAAAGGTCGATGGGGGGGCAGTTCTTC. Its translation is CSVERSMGGQFF.